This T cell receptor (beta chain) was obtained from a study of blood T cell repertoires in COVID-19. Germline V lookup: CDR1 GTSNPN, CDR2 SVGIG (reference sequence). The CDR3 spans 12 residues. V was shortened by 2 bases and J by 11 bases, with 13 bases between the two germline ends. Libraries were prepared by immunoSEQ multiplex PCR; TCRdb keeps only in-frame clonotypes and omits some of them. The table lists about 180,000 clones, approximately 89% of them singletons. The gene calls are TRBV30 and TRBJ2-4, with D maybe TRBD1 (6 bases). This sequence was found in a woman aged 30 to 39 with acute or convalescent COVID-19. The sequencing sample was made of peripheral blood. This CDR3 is CAWSTRTDLQYF. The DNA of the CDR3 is TGTGCCTGGAGTACTCGGACAGACCTTCAGTACTTC.